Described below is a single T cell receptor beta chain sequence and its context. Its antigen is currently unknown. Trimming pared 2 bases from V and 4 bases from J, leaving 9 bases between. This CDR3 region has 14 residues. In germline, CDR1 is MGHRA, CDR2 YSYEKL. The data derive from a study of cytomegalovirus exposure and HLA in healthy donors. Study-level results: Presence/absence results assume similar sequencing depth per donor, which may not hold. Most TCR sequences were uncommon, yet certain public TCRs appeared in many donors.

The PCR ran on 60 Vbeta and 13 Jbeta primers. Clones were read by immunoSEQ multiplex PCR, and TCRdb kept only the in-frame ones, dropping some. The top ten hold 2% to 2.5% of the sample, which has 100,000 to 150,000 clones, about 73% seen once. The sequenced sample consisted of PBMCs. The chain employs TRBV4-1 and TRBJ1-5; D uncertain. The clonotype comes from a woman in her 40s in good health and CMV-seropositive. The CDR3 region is CASSQPRGNQPQHF. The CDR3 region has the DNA TGCGCCAGCAGCCAACCCCGCGGGAATCAGCCCCAGCATTTT.